In its sample, the clone carrying this T cell receptor (beta chain) was seen many times. Its antigen is currently unknown. The data belong to a study of CD8 T cells in ankylosing spondylitis. Study-level results: Disease-associated clonotypes exhibited CD8+ identity and were relatively infrequent in peripheral blood.

MiXCR, applied by TCRdb to the 5' RACE reads, yields one record per CDR3 protein. The repertoire holds 150,000 to 200,000 distinct CDR3 sequences, with around a tenth as singletons. The CDR3 is made up of 13 amino acids. CDR1 DFQATT and CDR2 SNEGSKA come from the germline V gene (reference sequence). Trimming removed 6 bases from V and 2 bases from J, with 12 bases in between. Sequencing was done on a sample of blood, either unsorted or a sorted T cell fraction (not recorded which). V is TRBV20-1 and J is TRBJ2-3, with D tentatively TRBD2 (5 bases). This clonotype was sampled from a male donor with ankylosing spondylitis or in good health (not recorded which). This CDR3 is CSAPSGFTDTQYF. Written as DNA, the CDR3 is TGCAGTGCCCCCAGCGGTTTCACAGATACGCAGTATTTT.